The T cell receptor beta chain under discussion was sequenced for a study of Graves' ophthalmopathy and Graves' hyperthyroidism. The CDR3 sequence is 13 residues long. The V end was cut by 6 bases, the J end by 3 bases, with 11 bases between. Germline loops: CDR1 MNHEY, CDR2 SVGEGT. This clonotype has a count of ten or more. RNA transcripts were the template, and TCR beta CDR3 regions were amplified from them. HTBI primers primed a first-round RT-PCR, and a second-round multiplex PCR followed. TCRdb passed the multiplex PCR reads through MiXCR, listing each CDR3 protein once. The table includes roughly 420,000 distinct CDR3 sequences, 20% to 25% detected once.

The sample consisted of peripheral blood. This chain connects TRBV6-2 or TRBV6-3 to TRBJ1-1; D perhaps matches TRBD1 (5 bases). The receptor was derived from a woman aged 18-29 years with stable Graves' hyperthyroidism. CDR3 sequence (DNA): TGTGCCAGCAGCGCGGGACTCTACACTGAAGCTTTCTTT. Translation: CASSAGLYTEAFF.